The 22 T cell receptor beta chains below all came from one sample that was sequenced in a study of graft-versus-host responses after intestinal transplantation. This table comes from immunoSEQ multiplex PCR, and its TCRdb copy is limited to in-frame clones, with some not included. This sample has over 40,000 clones, with 90% to 95% found just once. Their recognized antigens are unknown. The sample here was unstimulated CD8+ T cells sorted from spleen or lymph node cells, taken before transplant. All receptors derive from a human donor who was the organ donor for an intestinal transplant.

V and J are TRBV4-1 and TRBJ2-7; weak D call: TRBD1 (5 bases). V was cut by 1 base and J by 1 base, with 11 bases left in between. The CDR3 spans 15 residues. Germline CDR1 reads MGHRA; CDR2 reads YSYEKL. CDR3 bases: TGCGCCAGCAGCCAAGCCAAAGGGGCATCCTACGAGCAGTACTTC. It yields the protein CASSQAKGASYEQYF.

The rearrangement joins TRBV5-6 to TRBJ2-2, with 7 bases that match TRBD1. V shed 4 bases, J shed 5 bases, and the junction held 11 bases outside the gene matches. This CDR3 is built from 16 residues. Germline CDR1 reads SGHDT; CDR2 reads YYEEEE. The CDR3 protein is CASSQPGGSATGELFF. DNA of the CDR3: TGTGCCAGCAGCCAGCCAGGGGGTAGCGCGACCGGGGAGCTGTTTTTT.

The CDR3 coding sequence is TGTGCCAGTAGTCCTGTTGGGACCCTAGACGACGAGCAGTACTTC. Residues: CASSPVGTLDDEQYF. The chain employs TRBV19 and TRBJ2-7; possibly TRBD1 or TRBD2 for D (5 bases each). V was cut by 5 bases and J by 5 bases, with 19 bases left in between. The CDR3 runs to 15 residues. Germline values: CDR1 LNHDA, CDR2 SQIVND (reference sequence).

J is TRBJ1-2 and V is TRBV7-9; maybe TRBD1 (5 bases). The V gene lost 5 bases and the J gene lost 8 bases, with 15 bases spanning the gap. The length of the CDR3 is 13 residues. Germline CDR1 SEHNR, CDR2 FQNEAQ (reference sequence). CDR3 nucleotides: TGTGCCAGCAGCCACCTAAGGGGTGGAGGCTACACCTTC. Translating gives CASSHLRGGGYTF.

This chain links TRBV11-1 with TRBJ2-7; D is uncertain. This CDR3 has 14 amino acids. Germline CDR1 SGHAT, CDR2 FQDESV (reference sequence). V shed 0 bases and J shed 0 bases, with 6 bases lying between them. The CDR3 nucleotides read TGTGCCAGCAGCTTAGCGGTGGGCTCCTACGAGCAGTACTTC. Its translation is CASSLAVGSYEQYF.

J is TRBJ1-2 and V is TRBV15, with a possible D match to TRBD1 (6 bases). Trimming shortened V by 0 bases and J by 6 bases, and 14 bases separated the two germline ends. Germline V gene data show CDR1 as LNHNV and CDR2 as YYDKDF (reference sequence). This CDR3 is 15 amino acids long. As DNA, the CDR3 is TGTGCCACCAGCAGAGATTCCCAGGGGCGTCATGGCTACACCTTC. Translation: CATSRDSQGRHGYTF.

DNA of the CDR3: TGTGCCAGTAGTATGGAAGGGAATTCACCCCTCCACTTT. Translated, it gives CASSMEGNSPLHF. V and J are TRBV19 and TRBJ1-6; no definite D call. Germline V lookup: CDR1 LNHDA, CDR2 SQIVND (reference sequence). Trimming removed 3 bases from V and 7 bases from J, with 7 bases in between. This CDR3 contains 13 residues. The variable domain in full, with the rest retrieved from reference TRBV19 and TRBJ1-6, is DGGITQSPKYLFRKEGQNVTLSCEQNLNHDAMYWYRQDPGQGLRLIYYSQIVNDFQKGDIAEGYSVSREKKESFPLTVTSAQKNPTAFYLCASSMEGNSPLHFGNGTRLTVT.

The chain is built from TRBV7-9 and TRBJ1-1; D is unresolved. Germline CDR1 SEHNR, CDR2 FQNEAQ (reference sequence). Trimming removed 5 bases from V and 1 base from J, with 14 bases in between. CDR3 size: 15 residues. CDR3 nucleotide sequence: TGTGCCAGCAGCCCCTCGGCCGGACGGAACACTGAAGCTTTCTTT. Protein sequence: CASSPSAGRNTEAFF.

The V gene is TRBV18, the J gene TRBJ2-3; D might be TRBD2 (5 bases). Between the trimmed V and J ends, which lost 0 bases and 0 bases, there was a span of 10 bases. The CDR3 extends over 16 amino acids. CDR1 and CDR2 (germline): KGHSH, LQKENI. The CDR3 nucleotides are TGTGCCAGCTCACCACCACGGGGATCTAGCACAGATACGCAGTATTTT. This sequence encodes CASSPPRGSSTDTQYF.

The gene calls are TRBV7-3 and TRBJ2-2; D gene ambiguous. Germline CDR1 and CDR2: SGHTA and FQGTGA. Trimming pared 2 bases from V and 8 bases from J, leaving 6 bases between. The CDR3 length is 12 residues. The CDR3 reads CASSLAGGELFF. CDR3 DNA sequence: TGTGCCAGCAGCTTAGCCGGAGGGGAGCTGTTTTTT.

V and J are TRBV6-5 and TRBJ2-2, with unresolved D. Germline CDR1 MNHEY, CDR2 SVGAGI. Trimming removed 0 bases at V and 7 bases at J, with 6 bases between. This CDR3 is built from 13 residues. The CDR3 loop is CASSYSIYGELFF. The CDR3 bases are TGTGCCAGCAGTTACTCGATTTACGGGGAGCTGTTTTTT.

The chain carries TRBV11-3 and TRBJ2-6; no reliable D call. CDR1 and CDR2 from the germline V gene are SGHNT and YENEEA. Trimming took off 5 bases at V and 3 bases at J, with 8 bases between the two ends. The length of the CDR3 is 14 residues. The CDR3 DNA reads TGTGCCAGCAGCCCCTCGGTTGGGGCCAACGTCCTGACTTTC. This encodes CASSPSVGANVLTF.

The rearrangement uses TRBV5-1 and TRBJ2-3, with 9 bases matching TRBD1. The germline V gene has CDR1 SGHRS and CDR2 YFSETQ. V lost 1 base, J lost 5 bases, and 5 bases stayed unmatched. This CDR3 is 15 amino acids long. The CDR3 reads CASSLYYRGQDTQYF. The CDR3 DNA reads TGCGCCAGCAGCTTGTATTACAGGGGGCAAGATACGCAGTATTTT. The entire variable domain, with the rest obtained from reference TRBV5-1 and TRBJ2-3, is as follows: KAGVTQTPRYLIKTRGQQVTLSCSPISGHRSVSWYQQTPGQGLQFLFEYFSETQRNKGNFPGRFSGRQFSNSRSEMNVSTLELGDSALYLCASSLYYRGQDTQYFGPGTRLTVL.

The chain employs TRBV11-2 and TRBJ1-1; the D is unclear. The CDR3 length is 13 residues. Germline CDR1 SGHAT, CDR2 FQNNGV. Trimming took 5 bases from V and 4 from J, leaving 11 bases between them. The CDR3 bases are TGTGCCAGCAGCCCGATGGACTTCACTGAAGCTTTCTTT. It specifies CASSPMDFTEAFF. The full variable domain, rest sourced from reference TRBV11-2 and TRBJ1-1, is EAGVAQSPRYKIIEKRQSVAFWCNPISGHATLYWYQQILGQGPKLLIQFQNNGVVDDSQLPKDRFSAERLKGVDSTLKIQPAKLEDSAVYLCASSPMDFTEAFFGQGTRLTVV.

This clone was recorded only once. This sequence joins TRBV5-1 and TRBJ2-5, with 9 bases fitting TRBD2. V trimming: 2 bases; J trimming: 3 bases; junction bases outside the gene matches: 8. Germline CDR1 reads SGHRS; CDR2 reads YFSETQ. This CDR3 spans 16 amino acids. In DNA form, the CDR3 reads TGCGCCAGCAGCTTTCCCCCGACTAGCGGAGAAGAGACCCAGTACTTC. This translates into CASSFPPTSGEETQYF. The entire variable domain, with the rest obtained from reference TRBV5-1 and TRBJ2-5, is as follows: KAGVTQTPRYLIKTRGQQVTLSCSPISGHRSVSWYQQTPGQGLQFLFEYFSETQRNKGNFPGRFSGRQFSNSRSEMNVSTLELGDSALYLCASSFPPTSGEETQYFGPGTRLLVL.

V and J are TRBV7-3 and TRBJ2-3; D gene ambiguous. Germline values: CDR1 SGHTA, CDR2 FQGTGA. V lost 1 base and J 5 bases, leaving 7 bases between the germline ends. This CDR3 comprises 13 residues. The CDR3 spells CASSLKAGDTQYF. CDR3 nucleotides: TGTGCCAGCAGCTTAAAGGCTGGAGATACGCAGTATTTT.

This clone has just one count. The J gene is TRBJ2-1, the V gene TRBV19, with D tentatively TRBD2 (6 bases). Germline loops: CDR1 LNHDA, CDR2 SQIVND (reference sequence). Trimming removed 3 bases at V and 5 bases at J, with 11 bases between. The CDR3 spans 14 residues. The CDR3 sequence: CASSIGGGHNEQFF. The DNA for the CDR3 is TGTGCCAGTAGTATCGGCGGAGGGCACAATGAGCAGTTCTTC.

The J gene is TRBJ2-5, the V gene TRBV7-9; D not certain. Between the trimmed V and J ends, which lost 6 bases and 0 bases, there was a span of 14 bases. The CDR3 is 15 amino acids. The germline V gene encodes CDR1 SEHNR and CDR2 FQNEAQ (reference sequence). CDR3 region: CASSRSPYHQETQYF. For the CDR3, the DNA is TGTGCCAGCAGTCGATCTCCCTACCACCAAGAGACCCAGTACTTC.

V gene TRBV13 combines with J gene TRBJ2-3, with D perhaps being TRBD1 or TRBD2 (6 bases each). Trimming left V 8 bases short and J 1 base short, with 16 bases between. The CDR3 totals 15 residues. Germline V gene lookup returns CDR1 PRHDT and CDR2 FYEKMQ (reference sequence). The CDR3 nucleotides are TGTGCCAGCCTATTCCGAGGGGGGCGCACAGATACGCAGTATTTT. This gives the protein CASLFRGGRTDTQYF.

This clone was seen only once. The chain links TRBV29-1 to TRBJ1-2; maybe TRBD1 (5 bases). Trimming took 2 bases from V and 4 from J, leaving 14 bases between them. CDR3 size: 14 residues. In germline, CDR1 is SQVTM, CDR2 ANQGSEA. This chain's CDR3 is CSVEIPGTLYGYTF. Here the CDR3 DNA reads TGCAGCGTTGAAATCCCCGGGACCCTCTATGGCTACACCTTC.

This clone has a single count. V and J are TRBV6-5 and TRBJ2-7, with D perhaps TRBD2 (5 bases). The V end lost 2 bases, the J end lost 3 bases, and 8 bases lay between the germline ends. CDR1 and CDR2 (germline): MNHEY, SVGAGI. The CDR3 is 13 amino acids. The CDR3, as DNA: TGTGCCAGCAGTTACCCCGGGAACTACGAGCAGTACTTC. Its translation: CASSYPGNYEQYF.

The chain has TRBV7-8 and TRBJ2-3; a possible D gene is TRBD2 (5 bases). Germline-derived CDR1 and CDR2 are SGHVS and FQNEAQ. The ends were cut back, 4 bases at V and 2 bases at J, with 7 bases in the middle. The CDR3 is made up of 13 amino acids. The CDR3 nucleotides are TGTGCCAGCAGCTCAGCGGACACAGATACGCAGTATTTT. This sequence encodes CASSSADTDTQYF.